The text below deals with one T cell receptor beta chain. Source study methods: Amplified reference gene primers provided the basis for estimating nucleated cell counts. Profiling relied on immunoSEQ multiplex PCR, and the TCRdb table lists in-frame clones only, not all of them. That table gives V, J and clone size, and the DNA gave D and trimming. The data contain 300,000 to 500,000 clones, 88% of them singletons. The data derive from a study of blood T cell repertoires in COVID-19. Study summary: Acute-phase and convalescent COVID-19 samples originated in the United States, Italy and Spain.

Participant ages covered about 18 to 89 years across about 25 US areas. Participants' reported clinical history set cohort assignment. The germline V gene encodes CDR1 SGHVS and CDR2 FQNEAQ. The CDR3 consists of 15 residues. The V end was cut by 3 bases, the J end by 0 bases, with 12 bases between. The sequence was collected from a woman between 40 and 55 years old with acute COVID-19. Sequenced material: PBMCs or T cells enriched from blood (not recorded which). This chain links TRBV7-8 with TRBJ2-7; the D is unclear. The CDR3 DNA is TGTGCCAGCAGCTTCTCAACGGCGGACTCCTACGAGCAGTACTTC. Residues: CASSFSTADSYEQYF.